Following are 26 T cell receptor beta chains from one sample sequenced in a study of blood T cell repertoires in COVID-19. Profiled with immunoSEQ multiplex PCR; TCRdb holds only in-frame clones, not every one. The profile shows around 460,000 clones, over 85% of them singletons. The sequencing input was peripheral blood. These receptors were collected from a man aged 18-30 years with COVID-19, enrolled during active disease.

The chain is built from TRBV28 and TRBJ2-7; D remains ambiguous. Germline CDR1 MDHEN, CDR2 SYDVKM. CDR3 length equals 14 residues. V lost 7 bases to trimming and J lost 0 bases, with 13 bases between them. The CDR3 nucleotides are TGTGCCAGCAAGAGGCCCACGGGCTCCTACGAGCAGTACTTC. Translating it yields CASKRPTGSYEQYF.

The chain's CDR3 is CASSKGRERGTKNIQYF. The CDR3 region has the DNA TGTGCCAGCAGCAAAGGGCGGGAGCGTGGGACCAAAAACATTCAGTACTTC. The V and J genes are TRBV21-1 and TRBJ2-4; the D call TRBD2 from the table was never checked on the DNA. TRBV21-1 is termed a pseudogene. The CDR3 is made up of 17 amino acids.

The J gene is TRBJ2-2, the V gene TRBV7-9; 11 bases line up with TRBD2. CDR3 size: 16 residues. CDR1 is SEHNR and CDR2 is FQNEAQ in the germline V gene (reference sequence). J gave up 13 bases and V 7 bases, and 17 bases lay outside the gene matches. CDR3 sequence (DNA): TGTGCCAGCACCCGAGGGACTAGCGGAAAAAACACCGGGCTGTTTTTT. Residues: CASTRGTSGKNTGLFF.

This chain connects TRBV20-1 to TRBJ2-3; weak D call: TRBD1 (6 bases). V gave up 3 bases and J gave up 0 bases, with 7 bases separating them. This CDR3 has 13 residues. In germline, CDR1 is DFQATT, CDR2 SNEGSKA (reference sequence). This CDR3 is CSASQGSTDTQYF. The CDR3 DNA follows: TGCAGTGCTAGTCAGGGGAGCACAGATACGCAGTATTTT.

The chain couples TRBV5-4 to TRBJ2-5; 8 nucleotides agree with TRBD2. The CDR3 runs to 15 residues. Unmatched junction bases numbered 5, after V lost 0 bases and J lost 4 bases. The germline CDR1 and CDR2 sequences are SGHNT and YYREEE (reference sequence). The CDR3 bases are TGTGCCAGCAGCTTGGAAGCGGGGGTGGGAGAGACCCAGTACTTC. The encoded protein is CASSLEAGVGETQYF.

CDR3 in DNA: TGTGCCAGCAGTGGTCCCGGGAGGGGGAGCGAGCAGTACTTC. Protein product: CASSGPGRGSEQYF. The chain combines TRBV25-1 with TRBJ2-7; 8 bases agree with TRBD2. The CDR3 loop spans 14 amino acids. Germline trimming cut 4 bases from V and 6 bases from J; bases unmatched to any gene: 8. The V gene's germline CDR1 is MGHDK and CDR2 SYGVNS.

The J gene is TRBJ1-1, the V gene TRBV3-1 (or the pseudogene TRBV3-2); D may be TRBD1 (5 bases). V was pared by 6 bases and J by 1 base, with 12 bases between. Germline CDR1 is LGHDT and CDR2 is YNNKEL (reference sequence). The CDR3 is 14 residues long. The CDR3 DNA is TGTGCCAGCAGGGAGCGGGGCCGGAACACTGAAGCTTTCTTT. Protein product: CASRERGRNTEAFF.

Written as DNA, the CDR3 is TGTGCCATCAGTACAGGGGGGGACACTGAAGCTTTCTTT. Residues: CAISTGGDTEAFF. V usage is TRBV10-3 and J usage is TRBJ1-1; 8 bases are a match to TRBD1. Germline V gene data show CDR1 as ENHRY and CDR2 as SYGVKD. With 5 bases clipped from V and 3 bases from J, the junction kept 2 bases outside the gene matches. This CDR3 comprises 13 residues.

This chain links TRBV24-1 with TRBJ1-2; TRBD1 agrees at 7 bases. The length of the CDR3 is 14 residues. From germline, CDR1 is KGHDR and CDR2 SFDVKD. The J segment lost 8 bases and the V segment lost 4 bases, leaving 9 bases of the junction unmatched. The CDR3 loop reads CATSDRQGKAGYTF. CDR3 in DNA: TGTGCCACCAGTGACCGACAGGGAAAGGCCGGCTACACCTTC.

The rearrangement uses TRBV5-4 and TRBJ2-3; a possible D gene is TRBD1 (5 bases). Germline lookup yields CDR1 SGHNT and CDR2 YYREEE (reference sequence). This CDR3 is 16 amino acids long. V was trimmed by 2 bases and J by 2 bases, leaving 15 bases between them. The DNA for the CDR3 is TGTGCCAGCAGCTTCCGACAGACCTCTGACACAGATACGCAGTATTTT. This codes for CASSFRQTSDTDTQYF. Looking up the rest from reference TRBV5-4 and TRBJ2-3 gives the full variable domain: ETGVTQSPTHLIKTRGQQVTLRCSSQSGHNTVSWYQQALGQGPQFIFQYYREEENGRGNFPPRFSGLQFPNYSSELNVNALELDDSALYLCASSFRQTSDTDTQYFGPGTRLTVL.

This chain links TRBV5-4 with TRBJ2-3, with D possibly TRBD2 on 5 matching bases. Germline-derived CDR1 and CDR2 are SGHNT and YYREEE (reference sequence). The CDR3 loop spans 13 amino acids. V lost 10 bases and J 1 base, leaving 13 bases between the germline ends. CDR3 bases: TGTGCCTGTTGGCGGACTGGCACAGATACGCAGTATTTT. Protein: CACWRTGTDTQYF.

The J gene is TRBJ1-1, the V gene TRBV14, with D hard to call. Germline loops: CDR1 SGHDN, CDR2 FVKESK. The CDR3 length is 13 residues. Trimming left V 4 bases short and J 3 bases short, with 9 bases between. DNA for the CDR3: TGTGCCAGCAGCCTCAGCGCGGACACTGAAGCTTTCTTT. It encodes CASSLSADTEAFF.

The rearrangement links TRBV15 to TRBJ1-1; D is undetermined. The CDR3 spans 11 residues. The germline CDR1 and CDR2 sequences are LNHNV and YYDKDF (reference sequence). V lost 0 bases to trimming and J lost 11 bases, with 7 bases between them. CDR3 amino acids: CATSRDRSAFF. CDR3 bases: TGTGCCACCAGCAGAGATCGGTCTGCTTTCTTT.

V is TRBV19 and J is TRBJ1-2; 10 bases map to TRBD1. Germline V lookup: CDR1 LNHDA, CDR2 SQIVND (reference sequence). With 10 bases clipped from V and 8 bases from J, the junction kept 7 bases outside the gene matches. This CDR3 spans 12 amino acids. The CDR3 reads CATRQGAQGYTF. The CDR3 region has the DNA TGTGCCACCCGACAGGGGGCGCAAGGCTACACCTTC.

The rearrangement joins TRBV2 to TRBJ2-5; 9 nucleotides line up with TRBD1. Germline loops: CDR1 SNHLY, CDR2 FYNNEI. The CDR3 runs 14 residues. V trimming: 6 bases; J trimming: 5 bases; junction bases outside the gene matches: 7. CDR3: CASSRGQGGETQYF. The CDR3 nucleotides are TGTGCCAGCAGCCGGGGACAGGGTGGTGAGACCCAGTACTTC.

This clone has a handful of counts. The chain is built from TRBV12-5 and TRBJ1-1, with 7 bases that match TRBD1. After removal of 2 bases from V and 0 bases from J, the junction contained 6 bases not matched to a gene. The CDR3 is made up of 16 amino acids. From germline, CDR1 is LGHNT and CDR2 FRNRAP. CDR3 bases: TGTGCTAGTGGTTTGACCACAGGGGTAATGAACACTGAAGCTTTCTTT. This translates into CASGLTTGVMNTEAFF.

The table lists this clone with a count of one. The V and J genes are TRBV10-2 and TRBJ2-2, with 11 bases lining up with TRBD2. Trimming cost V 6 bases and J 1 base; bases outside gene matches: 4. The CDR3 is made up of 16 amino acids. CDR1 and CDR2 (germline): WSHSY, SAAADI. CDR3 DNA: TGCGCCAGCAGCAGACTAGCGGGGCTGAACACCGGGGAGCTGTTTTTT. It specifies CASSRLAGLNTGELFF.

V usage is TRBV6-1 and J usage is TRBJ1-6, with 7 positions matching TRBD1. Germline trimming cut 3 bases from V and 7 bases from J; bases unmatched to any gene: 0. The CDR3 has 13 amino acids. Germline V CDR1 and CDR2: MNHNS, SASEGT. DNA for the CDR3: TGTGCCAGCAGTGAGACAGGGAATTCACCCCTCCACTTT. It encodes CASSETGNSPLHF.

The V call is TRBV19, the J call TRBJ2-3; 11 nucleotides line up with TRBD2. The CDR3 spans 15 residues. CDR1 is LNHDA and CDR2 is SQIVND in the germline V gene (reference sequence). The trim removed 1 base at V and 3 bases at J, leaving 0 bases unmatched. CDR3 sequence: CASSIGTSGTDTQYF. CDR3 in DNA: TGTGCCAGTAGTATAGGGACTAGCGGGACAGATACGCAGTATTTT.

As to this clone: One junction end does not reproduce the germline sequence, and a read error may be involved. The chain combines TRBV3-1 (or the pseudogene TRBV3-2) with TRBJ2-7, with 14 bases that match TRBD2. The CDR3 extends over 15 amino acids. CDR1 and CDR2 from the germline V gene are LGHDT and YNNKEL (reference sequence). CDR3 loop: CASSLLVGLAGVKHF. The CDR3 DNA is TGTGCCAGCAGCCTCCTGGTGGGACTAGCGGGAGTAAAGCACTTC.

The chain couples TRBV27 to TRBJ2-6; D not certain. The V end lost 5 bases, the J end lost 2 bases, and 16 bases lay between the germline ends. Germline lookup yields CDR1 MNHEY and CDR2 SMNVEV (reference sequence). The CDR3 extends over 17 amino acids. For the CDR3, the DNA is TGTGCCAGCAGTGCCCGTCCGGGTGTGGCTGGGGCCAACGTCCTGACTTTC. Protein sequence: CASSARPGVAGANVLTF.

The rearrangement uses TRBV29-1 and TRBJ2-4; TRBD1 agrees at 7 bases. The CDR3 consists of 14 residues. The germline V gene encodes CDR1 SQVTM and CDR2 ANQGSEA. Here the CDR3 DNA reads TGCAGTGCTTTGTTTGGACAGGAGATTGGCATTCAGTACTTC. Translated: CSALFGQEIGIQYF.

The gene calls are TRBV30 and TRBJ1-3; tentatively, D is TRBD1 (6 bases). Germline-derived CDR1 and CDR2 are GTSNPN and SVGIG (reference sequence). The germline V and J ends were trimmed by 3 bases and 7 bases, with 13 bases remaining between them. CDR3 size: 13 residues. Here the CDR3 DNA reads TGTGCCTGGAGGACAACAGGGCAGAACACCATATATTTT. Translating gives CAWRTTGQNTIYF.

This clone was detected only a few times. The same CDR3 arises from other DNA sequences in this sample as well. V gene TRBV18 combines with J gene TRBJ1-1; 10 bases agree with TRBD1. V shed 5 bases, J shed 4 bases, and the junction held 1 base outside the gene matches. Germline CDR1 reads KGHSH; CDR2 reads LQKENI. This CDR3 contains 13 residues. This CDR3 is CASSGDRGTEAFF. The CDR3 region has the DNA TGTGCCAGCTCAGGGGACAGGGGCACTGAAGCTTTCTTT. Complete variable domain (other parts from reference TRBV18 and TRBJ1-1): NAGVMQNPRHLVRRRGQEARLRCSPMKGHSHVYWYRQLPEEGLKFMVYLQKENIIDESGMPKERFSAEFPKEGPSILRIQQVVRGDSAAYFCASSGDRGTEAFFGQGTRLTVV.

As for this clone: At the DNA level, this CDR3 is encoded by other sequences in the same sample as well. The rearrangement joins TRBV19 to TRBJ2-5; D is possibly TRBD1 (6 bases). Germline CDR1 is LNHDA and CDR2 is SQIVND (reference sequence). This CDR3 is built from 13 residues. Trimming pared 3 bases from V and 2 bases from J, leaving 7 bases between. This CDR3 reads CASSIRGQETQYF. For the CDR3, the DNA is TGTGCCAGTAGTATTAGGGGGCAAGAGACCCAGTACTTC.

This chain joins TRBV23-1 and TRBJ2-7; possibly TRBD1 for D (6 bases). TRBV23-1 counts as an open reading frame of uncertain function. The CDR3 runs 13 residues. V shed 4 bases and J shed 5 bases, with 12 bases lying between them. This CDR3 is CASSRVQGHEQYF. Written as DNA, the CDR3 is TGCGCCAGCAGTCGGGTGCAGGGGCACGAGCAGTACTTC.